This note documents a single T cell receptor (beta chain) sequence. Its specificity is unknown. The sample is drawn from a study of cytotoxic CD8 clonotypes in ibrutinib-treated CLL. Study information: Samples yielded averages of 250,000 or so productive templates and over 90,000 productive rearrangements. Study-level results: Measured clonality at baseline was greater than in age-matched healthy donors and tracked with circulating CD8+ T-cell counts. Public clonotypes, found uncommonly, either contracted or stayed stable on treatment.

The method was immunoSEQ multiplex PCR; TCRdb's version includes in-frame clones alone and lacks a portion of them. Of 200,000 to 250,000 clones listed, approximately 75% are singletons. The origin of this receptor is a human donor with chronic lymphocytic leukemia. The source was PBMCs, collected after 12 months of ibrutinib treatment.

This chain's CDR3 is CASRTATAYNEQFF. For the CDR3, the DNA is TGTGCCAGCAGGACGGCGACAGCTTACAATGAGCAGTTCTTC. The chain has TRBV27 and TRBJ2-1, with D tentatively TRBD1 (5 bases). V gave up 6 bases and J gave up 4 bases, with 13 bases separating them. This CDR3 comprises 14 residues. Germline assignment: CDR1 MNHEY and CDR2 SMNVEV (reference sequence).